This T cell receptor beta chain appears in the sequencing data of a study of blood T cell repertoires in COVID-19. Study-wide background: Samples came from the United States, Italy and Spain, spanning acute and convalescent COVID-19. Nucleic acid was either cDNA or gDNA, and it came from T cells, B-cell-depleted T cells, or PBMCs.

The V gene lost 1 base and the J gene lost 1 base, with 13 bases spanning the gap. Germline CDR1 and CDR2: SGHNT and YENEEA. This CDR3 is built from 16 residues. Sequencing used immunoSEQ multiplex PCR; TCRdb keeps in-frame clones, though not all of them. The sample lists fewer than 250,000 clones; less than 85% were seen once. J is TRBJ2-5 and V is TRBV11-3; D is uncertain. This TCR came from a woman aged 25 to 39 who had recovered from COVID-19. Sequencing input: PBMCs or T cells enriched from blood (not recorded which). The CDR3 DNA reads TGTGCCAGCAGCTTAGTTGGGTTCGGGTCCCAAGAGACCCAGTACTTC. Encoded protein: CASSLVGFGSQETQYF.